This T cell receptor (beta chain) derives from a study of cytomegalovirus exposure and HLA in healthy donors. Study summary: An early data release held about 85 million unique TCRs from HLA-typed donors.

Researchers ran the PCR with 60 Vbeta and 13 Jbeta primers. Libraries were prepared by immunoSEQ multiplex PCR; TCRdb keeps only in-frame clonotypes and omits some of them. The repertoire includes over 150,000 clones, 87% of them detected once, and over 0.8% sits in the top ten. Points from the study as a whole: There were some V segments, including TRBV6-2 and TRBV6-3, excluded as indistinguishable. As immune exposure information, only CMV serostatus was available. A list of more than 150 TCR beta chains associated with cytomegalovirus was given.

As for this clone: Its antigen is not identified.

Germline V gene data show CDR1 as SGHRS and CDR2 as YFSETQ. V lost 5 bases to trimming and J lost 2 bases, with 11 bases between them. This CDR3 is 14 amino acids long. The chain combines TRBV5-1 with TRBJ1-5; tentatively, D is TRBD1 (5 bases). The origin of this receptor is a young woman in good health and CMV-seronegative. Sequencing used PBMCs. Written as DNA, the CDR3 is TGCGCCAGCAGACCAGGGTCGGGCAATCAGCCCCAGCATTTT. Its protein product is CASRPGSGNQPQHF.